Sequencing of this T cell receptor (beta chain) was carried out in a study of a mutant IDH1 vaccine in newly diagnosed glioma. Study-level background: With temozolomide cycles, or 4-6 weeks after radiotherapy alone, vaccination was started. Treated patients had a mean age of 40.4 years and a roughly 60% male, approximately 38% female split. Study-wide points: Changes to the top peripheral T cell clonotypes appeared unrelated to pseudoprogression.

Time point reported: week 35, safety follow-up. Alongside topical imiquimod, each dose of vaccine comprised 300 ug of mutant IDH1 20-mer peptide. The study enrolled donors with new WHO grade 3 or 4 IDH1-mutant, ATRX-lost astrocytomas. Points on this clone: The antigen remains undetermined.

CDR1 and CDR2 from the germline V gene are MGHRA and YSYEKL. Trimming removed 0 bases from V and 4 bases from J; junction bases left unmatched: 6. The CDR3 loop spans 16 amino acids. Generated by immunoSEQ multiplex PCR, the TCRdb table keeps only in-frame clones and is missing some. The profile covers some 48,000 clones, with 65% to 85% appearing a single time and 6.5% to 7.5% taken by the ten largest. The gene calls are TRBV4-1 and TRBJ2-1, with 7 bases that match TRBD2. Sequenced material: PBMCs, taken from a glioma patient whose treatment included an IDH1 peptide vaccine. The TCR comes from a man in his forties or fifties with glioma. The CDR3 DNA reads as TGCGCCAGCAGCCAAGACCCCAGCGGGGCGTACAATGAGCAGTTCTTC. It translates to CASSQDPSGAYNEQFF.